This T cell receptor beta chain originates from a study of blood T cell repertoires in COVID-19. The participants were between about 18 and 90 years old and came from under 25 US areas. The authors' processing: How many nucleated cells were present was estimated from reference gene primer amplification. Profiled with immunoSEQ multiplex PCR; TCRdb holds only in-frame clones, not every one. From that table come the V and J calls and clone size; the DNA was used to work out D and trimming. This sample has approximately 200,000 clones, with less than 90% found just once. The V gene's germline CDR1 is MNHEY and CDR2 SVGAGI. Trimming stripped 6 bases from V and 1 base from J, with 15 bases between. This CDR3 is 15 amino acids long. This clone appeared once.

The chain combines TRBV6-5 with TRBJ1-1, with a weak D call TRBD1 (5 bases). The sample comprised PBMCs or T cells enriched from blood (not recorded which). The receptor's source is a woman between 25 and 40 years old who had been exposed to COVID-19. The CDR3 loop is CASREQGWRNTEAFF. The CDR3 DNA sequence: TGTGCCAGCAGAGAGCAGGGATGGAGGAACACTGAAGCTTTCTTT.